The clone carrying this T cell receptor beta chain was picked up a small number of times. Making TCR cDNA involved 5'RACE template switching, which added UMIs and a universal primer site. MiXCR, run by TCRdb on the 5' RACE reads, gives a single entry per CDR3 protein. The sample records hundreds of thousands of distinct CDR3 sequences, under 9% being singletons. These data originate in a study of T cells after yellow fever vaccination. V dropped 4 bases and J dropped 3 bases, with 12 bases sitting between them. The CDR3 length is 14 residues. Germline V lookup: CDR1 SNHLY, CDR2 FYNNEI. The rearrangement links TRBV2 to TRBJ2-5; maybe TRBD2 (5 bases). Specimen: CD4+ T cells sorted from PBMCs, collected 5 days after the yellow fever booster vaccination. This clonotype was obtained from a man between 18 and 29 years old who received the YFV17D yellow fever vaccine. In DNA, the CDR3 is TGTGCCAGCAGTGGTTGGACGGAGGAAGAGACCCAGTACTTC. Translated, it gives CASSGWTEEETQYF. Filled out from reference TRBV2 and TRBJ2-5, the complete variable domain reads EPEVTQTPSHQVTQMGQEVILRCVPISNHLYFYWYRQILGQKVEFLVSFYNNEISEKSEIFDDQFSVERPDGSNFTLKIRSTKLEDSAMYFCASSGWTEEETQYFGPGTRLLVL.